This TCR beta chain was found in a study of T cells in localized non-small cell lung cancer. This clone has a handful of counts. One end of the junction is discordant with germline, which a read error may explain. The CDR3 covers 13 residues. Germline V gene sequence: CDR1 SGDLS, CDR2 YYNGEE. Assay: immunoSEQ multiplex PCR; the TCRdb copy retains only in-frame clones and omits some. The table records approximately 7,400 clones, 23% of them present only once. The clonotype originates from a man between 40 and 70 years old with stage III squamous cell lung carcinoma. Specimen: lung tumor tissue, collected before any cancer treatment. This chain joins TRBV9 and TRBJ2-3, with a weak D call TRBD2 (5 bases). In DNA form, the CDR3 reads TGTGCCAGCAGTGAGGGTGGAGGACTTATGCGTACTTTT. It codes for CASSEGGGLMRTF.